This TCR beta chain is drawn from a study of cytomegalovirus exposure and HLA in healthy donors. Both 60 Vbeta primers and 13 Jbeta primers went into the PCR. The protocol was immunoSEQ multiplex PCR, while the TCRdb copy is restricted to in-frame clones and leaves out a portion. Here the sample spans about 170,000 clones, 85% being singletons. The sample holds a few counts of this clone. The CDR3 is made up of 11 amino acids. Germline V gene data show CDR1 as PRHDT and CDR2 as FYEKMQ (reference sequence). V was trimmed by 5 bases and J by 5 bases, leaving 4 bases between them. The chain combines TRBV13 with TRBJ2-1; D uncertain. This TCR derives from a boy younger than 10 in good health and CMV-seronegative. The specimen sequenced was PBMCs. In nucleotides, the CDR3 is TGTGCCAGCAGCCATGACAATGAGCAGTTCTTC. Amino acids: CASSHDNEQFF. The complete variable domain, with remaining parts taken from reference TRBV13 and TRBJ2-1, reads AAGVIQSPRHLIKEKRETATLKCYPIPRHDTVYWYQQGPGQDPQFLISFYEKMQSDKGSIPDRFSAQQFSDYHSELNMSSLELGDSALYFCASSHDNEQFFGPGTRLTVL.